This T cell receptor beta chain stems from a study of regulatory and conventional T cells in RAG deficiency. This clone was seen a single time. Its target is not known. Study-wide points: Compared with controls, unique Treg TCR beta sequences dropped about 100-fold in Omenn syndrome and CID/AS. In Omenn syndrome, sorted "Tregs" may be peripherally activated cells.

Germline V gene lookup returns CDR1 MNHEY and CDR2 SVGAGI. This CDR3 is 16 amino acids long. Trimming removed 4 bases from V and 6 bases from J; junction bases left unmatched: 11. Data came from immunoSEQ multiplex PCR; TCRdb stores just in-frame clones and leaves some out. The sample consists of around 37,000 clones, approximately 90% of them appearing once. The same specimen was also included in a second study, on regulatory T cells. As that report states: Primers: 52 TRBV forward and 13 TRBJ reverse.

The sequenced sample was CD8+ T cells sorted from blood. This chain links TRBV6-5 with TRBJ1-4; 7 bases are a match to TRBD1. This sequence was found in a human donor in good health. CDR3 DNA sequence: TGTGCCAGCAGTTTTGGGCCCACAGGGGTGGATGAAAAACTGTTTTTT. Protein product: CASSFGPTGVDEKLFF.